This TCR beta chain originates from a study of neurological immune-mediated disorders (dated by TCRdb to about 2019). For the wider study: Peripheral blood TCR-beta repertoires from HTLV-I-associated myelopathy (HAM/TSP) patients, multiple sclerosis patients and healthy controls were compared by UMI-based sequencing. The approximately 100 TCR-beta libraries included longitudinal samples, technical triplicates and paired sorted CD4+ and CD8+ T-cell subsets alongside PBMC samples. Longitudinal HAM/TSP donors and healthy donors each had 3 time-points at intervals of about 3-40 months. Of the approximately 65 subjects in the cohort, about 15 were HAM/TSP patients, roughly 35 were multiple sclerosis patients, and some 20 were healthy controls. Overall study results and their limits: TCR clonal expansion was highest in HAM/TSP patients and lowest in MS patients, with MS patients falling below even healthy controls. No identical CDR3 amino acid sequences were shared among expanded clones across subjects, suggesting private TCR-beta repertoires in all groups.

The CDR3 contains 16 residues, cysteine and phenylalanine counted. The kept DNA is CDR3 alone, 48 bases in frame from the first base. V and J lose 6 bases and 4 bases, and a span of 19 bases separates them. The germline V gene encodes CDR1 MRHNA and CDR2 SNTAGT. The sample's time point, from its label and the paper: longitudinal time-point 3. Unsorted PBMC libraries were generated from 2 million PBMCs stored in RNAlater at -80 °C until RNA extraction. PBMCs were separated from peripheral blood using Ficoll-Hypaque density gradient centrifugation and then cryopreserved in liquid nitrogen. A word on this clonotype: The antigen this receptor binds is unknown. No clone much larger than this one lies a single base away; base qualities are absent.

cDNA synthesis used template-switch 5'RACE with a primer carrying a 10-nucleotide random unique molecular identifier tagging each TCR transcript. Every sequencing run yielded over 170 million TCR-beta sequences covering 15-18 subjects. Total RNA was extracted with the RNeasy kit. TCR-beta VDJ regions were amplified with primers for the TCR constant region and the 5'RACE anchor, using the KAPA Real-time Library Amplification kit. A first PCR added sample indexes and Illumina adaptors, after which a second PCR increased the library yield. The roughly 650 bp TCR product was size-selected on a 2% E-gel SizeSelection system after Ampure bead purification. Before pooling, libraries had their quality checked on a Bioanalyzer, their concentration measured with Qubit, and their quantity determined with the Kapa Library Quantification kit. Paired-end 2 x 150 bp sequencing of the libraries was performed on an Illumina HiSeq 2500. To increase sequence diversity, roughly 25-31% phiX was spiked into each library pool. For the original study's pipeline: The quality-filtered reads were processed with the UMI-based MiGEC pipeline, whose error correction step removed more than 75% of the raw TCR sequences. VDJ genes were aligned to IMGT germline references, and each clonotype was defined by a unique CDR3 amino acid sequence together with V-J genes. Clonal expansion, Shannon diversity and CDR3 relatedness were evaluated with VDJtools (CalcPairwiseDistances, ClusterSamples), while phylogenetic trees were built in CLCbio workbench. Expanded clones were defined as having at least 8 unique UMIs, based on coefficient-of-variation modelling across technical triplicates. TCRdb reran the public reads through fastp at Q25 and MiXCR, keeping productive beta chains. One record per CDR3 amino acid sequence lists the most common genes and DNA. TCRdb, not the original authors, processed these V and J calls. This sample lists roughly 50,000 distinct CDR3 sequences; 10% to 15% were detected once. The ten largest make up roughly 10% of the sample.

The rearranged chain carries TRBV6-4 and TRBJ2-1, with TRBD2 tentatively as D gene (5 bases match). Source material: PBMCs. The sequence derives from a male donor with HTLV-1-associated myelopathy (HAM/TSP). The nucleotide sequence is given as TGTGCCAGCAGACCGCCTGGAGCGGATCAATACAATGAGCAGTTCTTC. Its amino acids are CASRPPGADQYNEQFF.